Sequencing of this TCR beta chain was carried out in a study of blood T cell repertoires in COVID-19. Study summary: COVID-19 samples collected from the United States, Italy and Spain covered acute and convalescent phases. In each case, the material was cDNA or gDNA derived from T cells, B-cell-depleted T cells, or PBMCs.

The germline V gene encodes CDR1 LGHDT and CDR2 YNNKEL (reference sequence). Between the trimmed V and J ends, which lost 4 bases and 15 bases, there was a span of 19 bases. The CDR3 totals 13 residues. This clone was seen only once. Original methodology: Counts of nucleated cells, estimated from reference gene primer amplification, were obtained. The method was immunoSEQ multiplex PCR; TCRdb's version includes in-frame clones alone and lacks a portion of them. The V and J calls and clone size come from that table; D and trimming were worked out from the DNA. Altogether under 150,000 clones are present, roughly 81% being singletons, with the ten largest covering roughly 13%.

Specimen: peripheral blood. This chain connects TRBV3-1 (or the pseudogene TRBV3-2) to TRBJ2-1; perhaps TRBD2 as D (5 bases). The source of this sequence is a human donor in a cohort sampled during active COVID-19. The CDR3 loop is CASSPQRRGDLFF. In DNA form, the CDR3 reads TGTGCCAGCAGCCCCCAACGACGGGGTGACCTGTTCTTC.